The 4 T cell receptor beta chains presented below share a single source sample, sequenced in a study of a mutant IDH1 vaccine in newly diagnosed glioma. No antigen has been assigned to these receptors. Indicated time point: week 23, last vaccination. The vaccine gave 300 ug of a 20-mer mutant IDH1 peptide subcutaneously per dose. Some clones are missing from TCRdb's copy, which holds only in-frame ones; the method was immunoSEQ multiplex PCR. The sample includes about 53,000 clones, about 81% of them seen just once. Sequencing was performed on PBMCs, taken from a glioma patient whose treatment included an IDH1 peptide vaccine. All receptors come from a woman in her 40s with glioma. Some clones in this sample may be carry-over from other donors' samples.

V gene TRBV14 combines with J gene TRBJ2-7; D remains ambiguous. Germline V CDR1 and CDR2: SGHDN, FVKESK. There are 13 residues in the CDR3. Trimming left V 4 bases short and J 2 bases short, with 9 bases between. The CDR3 DNA is TGTGCCAGCAGCCGGAGCGAAACCTACGAGCAGTACTTC. Translation gives CASSRSETYEQYF.

This rearrangement joins TRBV6-5 to TRBJ1-2, with TRBD1 matching over 7 bases. The ends lost 2 bases at V and 6 bases at J; junction bases unmatched: 3. The CDR3 runs to 13 residues. Germline-derived CDR1 and CDR2 are MNHEY and SVGAGI. The DNA for the CDR3 is TGTGCCAGCAGTTACGAGGGGGCGGATGGCTACACCTTC. Protein: CASSYEGADGYTF.

The chain joins TRBV7-9 to TRBJ1-5, with D possibly matching TRBD1 (6 bases). The CDR3 length is 14 residues. Germline loops: CDR1 SEHNR, CDR2 FQNEAQ (reference sequence). The V gene lost 5 bases and the J gene lost 0 bases, with 8 bases spanning the gap. In DNA, the CDR3 is TGTGCCAGCAGCGCGGACAGTAGCAATCAGCCCCAGCATTTT. Translated, it gives CASSADSSNQPQHF.

The J gene is TRBJ2-1, the V gene TRBV13; D could derive from TRBD1 or TRBD2 (7 bases each). The germline V gene encodes CDR1 PRHDT and CDR2 FYEKMQ (reference sequence). Trimming removed 5 bases at V and 5 bases at J, with 19 bases between. This CDR3 contains 16 residues. DNA for the CDR3: TGTGCCAGCAGCCCCAGGCAGGGGAGGGGGCACAATGAGCAGTTCTTC. As protein: CASSPRQGRGHNEQFF.